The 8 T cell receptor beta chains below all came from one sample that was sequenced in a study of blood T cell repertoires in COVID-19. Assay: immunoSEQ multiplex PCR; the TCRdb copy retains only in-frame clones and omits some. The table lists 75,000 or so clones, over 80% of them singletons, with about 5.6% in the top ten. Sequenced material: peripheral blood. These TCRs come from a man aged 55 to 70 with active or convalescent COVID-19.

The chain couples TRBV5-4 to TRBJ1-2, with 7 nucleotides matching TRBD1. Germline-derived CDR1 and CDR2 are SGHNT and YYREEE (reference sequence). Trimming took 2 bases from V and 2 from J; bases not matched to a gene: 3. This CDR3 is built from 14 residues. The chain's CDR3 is CASSLNRGNYGYTF. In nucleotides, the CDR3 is TGTGCCAGCAGCTTAAACAGGGGAAACTATGGCTACACCTTC.

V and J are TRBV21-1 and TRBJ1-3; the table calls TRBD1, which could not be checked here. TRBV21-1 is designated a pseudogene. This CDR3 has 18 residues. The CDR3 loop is CASSATGTGSWSGNTIYF. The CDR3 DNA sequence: TGTGCCAGCAGCGCGACCGGGACAGGGTCCTGGTCTGGAAACACCATATATTTT.

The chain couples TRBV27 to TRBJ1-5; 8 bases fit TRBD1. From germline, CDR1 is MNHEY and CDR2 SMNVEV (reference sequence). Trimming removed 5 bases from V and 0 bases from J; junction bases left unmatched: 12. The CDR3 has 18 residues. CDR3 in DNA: TGTGCCAGCAGTCCCGGGACAGGCATCCGTGATAGCAATCAGCCCCAGCATTTT. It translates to CASSPGTGIRDSNQPQHF.

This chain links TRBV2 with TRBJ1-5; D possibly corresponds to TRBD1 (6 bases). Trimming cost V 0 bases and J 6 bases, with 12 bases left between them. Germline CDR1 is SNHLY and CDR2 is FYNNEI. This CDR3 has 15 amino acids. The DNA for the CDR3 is TGTGCCAGCAGTGAAGCGCGGGGGCTGGGTCAGCCCCAGCATTTT. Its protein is CASSEARGLGQPQHF.

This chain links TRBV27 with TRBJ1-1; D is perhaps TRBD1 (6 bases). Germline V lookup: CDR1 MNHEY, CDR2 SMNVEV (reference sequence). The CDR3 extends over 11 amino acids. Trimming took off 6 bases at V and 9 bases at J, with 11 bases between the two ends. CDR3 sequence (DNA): TGTGCCAGCAGCCTCGGACAGAAAGCTTTCTTT. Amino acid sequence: CASSLGQKAFF.

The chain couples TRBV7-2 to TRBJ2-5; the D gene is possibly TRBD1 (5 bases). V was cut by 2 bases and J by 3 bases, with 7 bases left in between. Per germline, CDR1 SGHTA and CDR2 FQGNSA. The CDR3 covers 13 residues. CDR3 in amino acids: CASSLRREETQYF. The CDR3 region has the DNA TGTGCCAGCAGCTTACGCAGGGAAGAGACCCAGTACTTC.

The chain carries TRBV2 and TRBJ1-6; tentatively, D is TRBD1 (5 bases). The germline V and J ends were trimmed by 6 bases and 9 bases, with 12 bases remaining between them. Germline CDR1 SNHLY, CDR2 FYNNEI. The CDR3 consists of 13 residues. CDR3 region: CASSTEGSSPLHF. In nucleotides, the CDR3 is TGTGCCAGCAGCACGGAGGGGAGTTCACCCCTCCACTTT.

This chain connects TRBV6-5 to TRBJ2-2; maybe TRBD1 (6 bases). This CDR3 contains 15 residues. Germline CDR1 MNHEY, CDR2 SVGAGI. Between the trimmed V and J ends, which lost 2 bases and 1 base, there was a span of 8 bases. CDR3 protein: CASSYGRGNTGELFF. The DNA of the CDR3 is TGTGCCAGCAGTTACGGCAGGGGGAACACCGGGGAGCTGTTTTTT.